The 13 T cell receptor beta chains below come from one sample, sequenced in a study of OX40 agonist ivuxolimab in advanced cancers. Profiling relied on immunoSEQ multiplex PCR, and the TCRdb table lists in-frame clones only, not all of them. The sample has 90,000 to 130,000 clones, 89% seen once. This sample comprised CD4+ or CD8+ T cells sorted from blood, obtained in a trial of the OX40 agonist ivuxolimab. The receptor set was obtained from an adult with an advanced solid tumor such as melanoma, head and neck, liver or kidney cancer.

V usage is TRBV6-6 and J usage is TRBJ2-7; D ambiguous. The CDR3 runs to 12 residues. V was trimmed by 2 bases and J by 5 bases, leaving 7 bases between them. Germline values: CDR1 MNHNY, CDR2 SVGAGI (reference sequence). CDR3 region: CASSYKENEQYF. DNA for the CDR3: TGTGCCAGCAGTTACAAGGAGAACGAGCAGTACTTC.

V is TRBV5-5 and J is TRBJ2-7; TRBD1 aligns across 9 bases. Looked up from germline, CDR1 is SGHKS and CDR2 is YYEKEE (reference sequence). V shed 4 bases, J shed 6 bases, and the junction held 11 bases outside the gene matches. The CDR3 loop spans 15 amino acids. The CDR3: CASSLPGQGSAEQYF. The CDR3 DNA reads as TGTGCCAGCAGCCTACCGGGACAGGGATCGGCCGAGCAGTACTTC. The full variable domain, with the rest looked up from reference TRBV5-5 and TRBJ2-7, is DAGVTQSPTHLIKTRGQQVTLRCSPISGHKSVSWYQQVLGQGPQFIFQYYEKEERGRGNFPDRFSARQFPNYSSELNVNALLLGDSALYLCASSLPGQGSAEQYFGPGTRLTVT.

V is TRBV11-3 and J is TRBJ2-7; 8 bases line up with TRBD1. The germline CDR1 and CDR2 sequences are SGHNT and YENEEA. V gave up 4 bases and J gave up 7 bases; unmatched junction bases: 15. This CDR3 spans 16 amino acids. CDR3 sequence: CASSSGGGTGKGEQYF. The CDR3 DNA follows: TGTGCCAGCAGCTCCGGAGGTGGGACAGGCAAGGGGGAGCAGTACTTC.

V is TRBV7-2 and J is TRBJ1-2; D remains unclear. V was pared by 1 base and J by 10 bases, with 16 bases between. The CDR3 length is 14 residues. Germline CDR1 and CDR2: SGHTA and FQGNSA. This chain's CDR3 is CASSLEVRTPIYTF. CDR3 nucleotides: TGTGCCAGCAGCTTAGAGGTCCGAACCCCAATCTACACCTTC.

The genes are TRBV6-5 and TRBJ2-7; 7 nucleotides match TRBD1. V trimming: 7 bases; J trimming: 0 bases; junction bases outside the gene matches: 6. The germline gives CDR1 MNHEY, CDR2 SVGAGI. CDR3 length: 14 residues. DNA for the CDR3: TGTGCCAGCACCTTGGCAGGGGGCTCCTACGAGCAGTACTTC. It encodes CASTLAGGSYEQYF.

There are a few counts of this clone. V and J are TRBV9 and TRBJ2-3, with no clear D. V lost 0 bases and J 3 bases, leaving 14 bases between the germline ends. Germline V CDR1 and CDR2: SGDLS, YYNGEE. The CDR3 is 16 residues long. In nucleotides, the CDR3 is TGTGCCAGCAGCGTAGCGAGACACTCGAGGACAGATACGCAGTATTTT. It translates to CASSVARHSRTDTQYF.

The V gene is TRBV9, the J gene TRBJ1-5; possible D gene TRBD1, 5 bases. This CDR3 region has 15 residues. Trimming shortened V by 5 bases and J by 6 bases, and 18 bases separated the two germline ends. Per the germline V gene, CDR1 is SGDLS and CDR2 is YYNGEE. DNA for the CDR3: TGTGCCAGCAGTAAAGGGGTGGGTTTCGGTCAGCCCCAGCATTTT. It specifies CASSKGVGFGQPQHF. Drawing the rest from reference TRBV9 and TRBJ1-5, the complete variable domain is DSGVTQTPKHLITATGQRVTLRCSPRSGDLSVYWYQQSLDQGLQFLIQYYNGEERAKGNILERFSAQQFPDLHSELNLSSLELGDSALYFCASSKGVGFGQPQHFGDGTRLSIL.

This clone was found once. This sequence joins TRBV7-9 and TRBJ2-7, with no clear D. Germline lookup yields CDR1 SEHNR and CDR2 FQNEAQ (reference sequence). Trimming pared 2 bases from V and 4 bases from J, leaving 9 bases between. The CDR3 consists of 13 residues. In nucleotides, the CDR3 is TGTGCCAGCAGCTTATTCGATGATTACGAGCAGTACTTC. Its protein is CASSLFDDYEQYF.

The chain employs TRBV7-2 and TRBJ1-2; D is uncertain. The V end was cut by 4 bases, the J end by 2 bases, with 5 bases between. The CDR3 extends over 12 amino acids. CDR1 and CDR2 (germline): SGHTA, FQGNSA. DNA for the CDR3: TGTGCCAGCAGCTCCGACAACTATGGCTACACCTTC. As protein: CASSSDNYGYTF. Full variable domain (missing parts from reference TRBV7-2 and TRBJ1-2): GAGVSQSPSNKVTEKGKDVELRCDPISGHTALYWYRQSLGQGLEFLIYFQGNSAPDKSGLPSDRFSAERTGGSVSTLTIQRTQQEDSAVYLCASSSDNYGYTFGSGTRLTVV.

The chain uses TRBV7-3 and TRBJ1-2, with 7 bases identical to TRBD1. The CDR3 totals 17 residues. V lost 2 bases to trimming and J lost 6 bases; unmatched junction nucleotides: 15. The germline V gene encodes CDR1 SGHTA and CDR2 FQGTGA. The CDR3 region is CASSLEARSGGLNGYTF. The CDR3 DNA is TGTGCCAGCAGCTTAGAGGCCAGGTCAGGGGGGTTGAATGGCTACACCTTC.

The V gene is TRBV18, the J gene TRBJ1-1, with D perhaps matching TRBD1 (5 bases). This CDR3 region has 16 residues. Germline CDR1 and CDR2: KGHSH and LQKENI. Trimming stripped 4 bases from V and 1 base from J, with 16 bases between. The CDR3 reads CASSLNQWGGNTEAFF. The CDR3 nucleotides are TGTGCCAGCTCACTCAATCAATGGGGGGGGAACACTGAAGCTTTCTTT. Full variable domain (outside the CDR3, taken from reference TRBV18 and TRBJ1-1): NAGVMQNPRHLVRRRGQEARLRCSPMKGHSHVYWYRQLPEEGLKFMVYLQKENIIDESGMPKERFSAEFPKEGPSILRIQQVVRGDSAAYFCASSLNQWGGNTEAFFGQGTRLTVV.

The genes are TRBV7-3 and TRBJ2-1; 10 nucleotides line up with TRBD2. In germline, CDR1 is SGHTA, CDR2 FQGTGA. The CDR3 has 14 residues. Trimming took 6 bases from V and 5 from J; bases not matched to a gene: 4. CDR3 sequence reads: CASSLAGVNNEQFF. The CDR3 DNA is TGTGCCAGCAGTCTAGCGGGGGTGAACAATGAGCAGTTCTTC. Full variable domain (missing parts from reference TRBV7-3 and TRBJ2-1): GAGVSQTPSNKVTEKGKYVELRCDPISGHTALYWYRQSLGQGPEFLIYFQGTGAADDSGLPNDRFFAVRPEGSVSTLKIQRTERGDSAVYLCASSLAGVNNEQFFGPGTRLTVL.

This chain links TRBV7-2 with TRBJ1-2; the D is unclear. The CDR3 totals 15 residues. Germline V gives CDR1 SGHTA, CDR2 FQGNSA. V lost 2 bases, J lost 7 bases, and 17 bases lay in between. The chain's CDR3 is CASSLMSENLSGYTF. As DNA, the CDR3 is TGTGCCAGCAGCTTAATGTCAGAGAATCTCAGTGGCTACACCTTC. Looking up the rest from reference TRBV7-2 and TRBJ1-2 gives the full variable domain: GAGVSQSPSNKVTEKGKDVELRCDPISGHTALYWYRQSLGQGLEFLIYFQGNSAPDKSGLPSDRFSAERTGGSVSTLTIQRTQQEDSAVYLCASSLMSENLSGYTFGSGTRLTVV.